The rows below give T cell receptor beta chains drawn from one sample of a study of blood T cell repertoires in COVID-19. Repertoires were generated with immunoSEQ multiplex PCR, while TCRdb's copy carries only in-frame clones and drops some. The data hold approximately 290,000 clones, with around 90% observed a single time. The sequencing sample was made of PBMCs or T cells enriched from blood (not recorded which). All receptors derive from a woman aged 25 to 39 who had recovered from COVID-19. CDR3s include the opening cysteine and the closing phenylalanine or tryptophan. Each record gives: D gene, clone size, J gene, V gene, CDR3 DNA, CDR3 protein. The D gene is left open where the match is weak. The size entry is marked missing in some rows and otherwise reads once, few, many or a size class.

>-|-|TRBJ2-1|TRBV27
TGTGCCAGCGGGCCCGGACTCTCCTACAATGAGCAGTTCTTC
CASGPGLSYNEQFF
>TRBD2|-|TRBJ2-7|TRBV30
TGTGCCCGAGCGGGAGGGCCATCCGAGCAGTACTTC
CARAGGPSEQYF
>TRBD2|-|TRBJ2-7|TRBV11-2
TGTGCCAGCAGCCGCCCGTCGGTAGCGGGCACCTCCTACGAGCAGTACTTC
CASSRPSVAGTSYEQYF
>TRBD2|-|TRBJ2-7|TRBV24-1
TGTGCCACCAATAAACACAAAGGGACTAGCGGGAGTTCTTTTTACGAGCAGTACTTC
CATNKHKGTSGSSFYEQYF
>-|once|TRBJ2-1|TRBV28
TGTGCCAGCAGGTCGGGTTCCTACAATGAGCAGTTCTTC
CASRSGSYNEQFF
>TRBD1|-|TRBJ2-2|TRBV30
TGTGCCTGGAGTAAAGCCTACAGGGGGCGACCTAACACCGGGGAGCTGTTTTTT
CAWSKAYRGRPNTGELFF
>-|-|TRBJ2-7|TRBV29-1
TGCAGCGTCCCGGGAAGGAGCTCAGACGAGCAGTACTTC
CSVPGRSSDEQYF
>-|-|TRBJ2-5|TRBV11-1
TGTGCCAGCAGCTTGGGAGAGAGGCAGTACTTC
CASSLGERQYF
>TRBD1|-|TRBJ2-2|TRBV5-4
TGTGCCAGCAGCCAATTAGGGACAGGGGAACCCGGGGAGCTGTTTTTT
CASSQLGTGEPGELFF
>TRBD2|-|TRBJ2-3|TRBV7-2
TGTGCCAGCAGCTCGACTAGCGGGAGTGCTTTAGATACGCAGTATTTT
CASSSTSGSALDTQYF
>TRBD1|-|TRBJ1-2|TRBV30
TGTGCCTGGAGTCACAGGGGGCCTGGCTACACCTTC
CAWSHRGPGYTF
>-|few|TRBJ1-5|TRBV7-6
TGTGCCAGCAGCCCCGCCGGCAGGGAATTCAATCAGCCCCAGCATTTT
CASSPAGREFNQPQHF
>-|once|TRBJ2-6|TRBV5-1
TGCGCCAGCAGCTTATGGGCCTTCTCTGGGGCCAACGTCCTGACTTTC
CASSLWAFSGANVLTF
>TRBD2|-|TRBJ2-5|TRBV29-1
TGCAGCGTTGTATTCTCAGCGGGGTATCAAGAGACCCAGTACTTC
CSVVFSAGYQETQYF
>-|once|TRBJ2-7|TRBV6-5
TGTGCCAGCAGTTACCAAGGGCAGGGCCACGAGCAGTACTTC
CASSYQGQGHEQYF
>TRBD1|-|TRBJ2-2|TRBV30
TGTGCCTGGGAGGGACAGGGCACCGGGGAGCTGTTTTTT
CAWEGQGTGELFF
>-|-|TRBJ2-7|TRBV5-1
TGCGCCAGCAGCTTGGGCAGGAATTCTCTTCTCGAGCAGTACTTC
CASSLGRNSLLEQYF
>TRBD2|-|TRBJ2-1|TRBV6-5
TGTGCCAGCAGAGGACTAGCGGGAAGGTTCTTTGAGCAGTTCTTC
CASRGLAGRFFEQFF
>-|-|TRBJ2-5|TRBV7-3
TGTGCCAGCAGCCCATCGAGACAAGAGACCCAGTACTTC
CASSPSRQETQYF
>-|few|TRBJ1-4|TRBV29-1
TGCAGCGTCAGGGCAACTAATGAAAAACTGTTTTTT
CSVRATNEKLFF
>-|-|TRBJ1-1|TRBV27
TGTGCCAGCAGTTCCAGGGTTGGGGTCACTGAAGCTTTCTTT
CASSSRVGVTEAFF
>-|-|TRBJ1-6|TRBV10-3
TGTGCCATCAGTGAGATAGAGGGAAGTAATTCACCCCTCCACTTT
CAISEIEGSNSPLHF
>TRBD1|-|TRBJ2-2|TRBV19
TGTGCCAGTTCAGTTGGACAGGGTCTTTCCGGGGAGCTGTTTTTT
CASSVGQGLSGELFF
>-|once|TRBJ2-7|TRBV25-1
TGTGCCAGCAGTGAATACGTTTGGGGCGAGAAAAAGTACTTC
CASSEYVWGEKKYF
>TRBD1|-|TRBJ1-3|TRBV2
TGTGCCAGCAGTAGACAGGGCTCTGGAAACACCATATATTTT
CASSRQGSGNTIYF
>TRBD2|-|TRBJ2-7|TRBV30
TGTGCCTGGAGTACACCCTTCGCCCGGACTAGCGGGAGGGCTAGATGGGAGCAGTACTTC
CAWSTPFARTSGRARWEQYF
>-|few|TRBJ2-1|TRBV9
TGTGCCAGCAGCGTAGCAGCCTACAATGAGCAGTTCTTC
CASSVAAYNEQFF
>-|-|TRBJ2-6|TRBV6-5
TGTGCCACCTTCCCCGGGGGATCTGGGGCCAACGTCCTGACTTTC
CATFPGGSGANVLTF
>-|-|TRBJ1-2|TRBV14
TGTGCCAGCAGCCAAGACAGGGACTTTTATGGCTACACCTTC
CASSQDRDFYGYTF
>-|-|TRBJ2-2|TRBV19
TGTGCCAGTAGTAGTTTGGGAGAAACCGGGGAGCTGTTTTTT
CASSSLGETGELFF
>-|few|TRBJ1-4|TRBV5-1
TGCGCCAGCAGCTTGGCAGTTGCAACTAATGAAAAACTGTTTTTT
CASSLAVATNEKLFF
>-|few|TRBJ1-6|TRBV5-1
TGCGCCAGCAGCGAGGGCTATCCTTCACCCCTCCACTTT
CASSEGYPSPLHF
>-|-|TRBJ2-1|TRBV27
TGTGCCAGCAGCCTCGTCAGAAACTACAATGAGCAGTTCTTC
CASSLVRNYNEQFF
>TRBD1|-|TRBJ1-2|TRBV7-2
TGTGCCAGCACTCTGGGGGGACAGGGGAGTGGATATGGCTACACCTTC
CASTLGGQGSGYGYTF
>TRBD2|-|TRBJ2-5|TRBV5-6
TGTGCCAGCTTCCTACTGACTAGCGGGAGGTTGGAGACCCAGTACTTC
CASFLLTSGRLETQYF
>TRBD1|-|TRBJ1-2|TRBV28
TGTGCCAGCAAGGGACAGGGGTATACCTATGGCTACACCTTC
CASKGQGYTYGYTF
>TRBD1|-|TRBJ2-7|TRBV20-1
TGCAGTGCTAGTAGACAGGGGGCTTACGAGCAGTACTTC
CSASRQGAYEQYF
>-|-|TRBJ1-1|TRBV30
TGTGCCTGGAGCCTCGGGTACTTAGGCACTGAAGCTTTCTTT
CAWSLGYLGTEAFF
>-|-|TRBJ2-5|TRBV20-1
TGCAGTGCTAGTAGTCACATCGCCCACGAGACCCAGTACTTC
CSASSHIAHETQYF
>TRBD2|few|TRBJ2-3|TRBV7-8
TGTGCCAGCAGCACAACTAGCGTTCGTTCAGATACGCAGTATTTT
CASSTTSVRSDTQYF
>-|-|TRBJ2-3|TRBV3-1/TRBV3-2
TGTGCCAGTAAGCGGAGTAGCACAGATACGCAGTATTTT
CASKRSSTDTQYF
>TRBD2|once|TRBJ2-7|TRBV7-2
TGTGCCAGCAGCTTAGGACTAGCGGGCGGATACGAAGACGAGCAGTACTTC
CASSLGLAGGYEDEQYF
>-|once|TRBJ1-1|TRBV7-9
TGTGCCAGCAGCTTAGGTTCCATGTCAGCTTTCTTT
CASSLGSMSAFF
>TRBD1|once|TRBJ2-7|TRBV24-1
TGTGCCACCAGTGAAGGGGGCAGAGACGAGCAGTACTTC
CATSEGGRDEQYF
>-|once|TRBJ2-2|TRBV5-6
TGTGCCAGCAGCCGAGGGGGTGGGGAGCTGTTTTTT
CASSRGGGELFF
>TRBD1|-|TRBJ2-5|TRBV11-2
TGTGCCAGCAGCTTAGGGACAGGGGCCGCCCGGGAGACCCAGTACTTC
CASSLGTGAARETQYF
>-|-|TRBJ2-1|TRBV29-1
TGCAGCGTTGCGGCGGGGAGATACAATGAGCAGTTCTTC
CSVAAGRYNEQFF
>-|-|TRBJ2-2|TRBV9
TGTGCCAGCAGCGTAGGACAGAGAAACACCGGGGAGCTGTTTTTT
CASSVGQRNTGELFF
>TRBD1|-|TRBJ1-1|TRBV19
TGTGCCAGTTCCGTCGTAGGGGGCTTTAACACTGAAGCTTTCTTT
CASSVVGGFNTEAFF
>-|-|TRBJ1-5|TRBV6-5
TGTGCCAGAGGGGACAATCAGCCCCAGCATTTT
CARGDNQPQHF
>-|-|TRBJ2-3|TRBV6-4
TGTGCCAGCAGTGTTGGAGGGAGCAACACAGATACGCAGTATTTT
CASSVGGSNTDTQYF
>-|-|TRBJ2-7|TRBV27
TGTGCCAGCAGTTTAAGTGTTTCTACCTACGAGCAGTACTTC
CASSLSVSTYEQYF
>-|-|TRBJ2-3|TRBV11-3
TGTGCCAGCAGCCTAGCCGGGGGCACAGATACGCAGTATTTT
CASSLAGGTDTQYF
>-|few|TRBJ1-6|TRBV27
TGTGCCAGCAGTTTAGCCACGGATTCACCCCTCCACTTT
CASSLATDSPLHF
>TRBD1|few|TRBJ1-2|TRBV28
TGTGCCAGCATAGTGGCAGGGGGCTTTGGCTACACCTTC
CASIVAGGFGYTF